This T cell receptor beta chain was captured by sequencing in a study of CD8+CD57+ T cells in acquired aplastic anemia. Study-wide background: When averaged, DNA from sorted CD4+ and CD8+ cells came to about 2.9 ug.

This clonotype showed up many times. Genomic DNA provided the template from which TCR beta VDJ and CDR3 profiles were obtained. TCRdb re-analysed the reads in MiXCR, keeping a single row per CDR3 protein. This table holds 210,000 or so distinct CDR3 sequences, about half found once. The CDR3 length is 13 residues. The V end lost 1 base, the J end lost 5 bases, and 11 bases lay between the germline ends. The V gene's germline CDR1 is DFQATT and CDR2 SNEGSKA (reference sequence). Flow cytometry had shown expanded CD8+CD57+ cells in the patients chosen for sequencing. The specimen sequenced was sorted CD4+, CD8+, or CD8+CD57+ T cells (not recorded which) from PBMCs. The V gene is TRBV20-1, the J gene TRBJ1-1, with D unresolved. This clonotype originated in a human donor with aplastic anemia. The CDR3 spells CSARGGGRTEAFF. CDR3 sequence (DNA): TGCAGTGCTAGAGGGGGAGGGAGAACTGAAGCTTTCTTT.